The 30 T cell receptor beta chains in this list originate from one sample, sequenced in a study of neoadjuvant nivolumab and ipilimumab in lung cancer. Measured with immunoSEQ multiplex PCR; TCRdb has only the in-frame clones, and not every one. The data show 25,000 to 30,000 clones, around 76% seen once. Material: tumor tissue, obtained after neoadjuvant nivolumab, alone or with ipilimumab, at or shortly before surgery. Every receptor here comes from an adult with non-small cell lung cancer.

The gene calls are TRBV29-1 and TRBJ2-2, with D maybe TRBD2 (5 bases). The V gene's germline CDR1 is SQVTM and CDR2 ANQGSEA. The CDR3 runs to 13 residues. Trimming cost V 8 bases and J 6 bases, with 16 bases left between them. The DNA for the CDR3 is TGCAGCTATTCCCGGGAAGTGGCCGGGGAGCTGTTTTTT. Its translation is CSYSREVAGELFF.

This sequence joins TRBV27 and TRBJ1-6; no clear D gene. Per germline, CDR1 MNHEY and CDR2 SMNVEV (reference sequence). The CDR3 has 15 residues. Trimming pared 6 bases from V and 8 bases from J, leaving 17 bases between. The CDR3 is CASRNPTAGHSPLHF. CDR3 nucleotide sequence: TGTGCCAGCAGAAACCCTACAGCCGGTCATTCACCCCTCCACTTT.

The V gene is TRBV7-9, the J gene TRBJ2-1, with 9 bases matching TRBD2. V lost 5 bases, J lost 7 bases, and 9 bases stayed unmatched. CDR1 and CDR2 from the germline V gene are SEHNR and FQNEAQ (reference sequence). CDR3 length equals 15 residues. CDR3 protein: CASSASGGPENEQFF. Written as DNA, the CDR3 is TGTGCCAGCAGCGCCAGCGGGGGGCCGGAAAATGAGCAGTTCTTC.

The chain employs TRBV19 and TRBJ2-7; 7 bases map to TRBD1. The CDR3 runs 13 residues. J was trimmed by 1 base and V by 5 bases; bases with no gene match: 2. Germline assignment: CDR1 LNHDA and CDR2 SQIVND (reference sequence). This chain's CDR3 is CASSLGQSYEQYF. The CDR3 DNA sequence: TGTGCCAGTAGTTTGGGACAGTCCTACGAGCAGTACTTC.

The rearrangement joins TRBV4-1 to TRBJ1-1; a weak D match, TRBD1 (5 bases). This CDR3 is 14 amino acids long. The V gene lost 6 bases and the J gene lost 1 base, with 12 bases spanning the gap. Germline CDR1 reads MGHRA; CDR2 reads YSYEKL. CDR3 region: CASRKTGSNTEAFF. The CDR3 DNA sequence: TGCGCCAGCAGAAAAACAGGATCGAACACTGAAGCTTTCTTT.

The J gene is TRBJ1-1, the V gene TRBV5-1; TRBD1 is a possible D gene (5 bases). The germline CDR1 and CDR2 sequences are SGHRS and YFSETQ. The V end was cut by 4 bases, the J end by 2 bases, with 12 bases between. This CDR3 has 14 amino acids. CDR3 amino acids: CASSRGDGNTEAFF. For the CDR3, the DNA is TGCGCCAGCAGCCGGGGGGACGGAAACACTGAAGCTTTCTTT. The full variable domain, rest sourced from reference TRBV5-1 and TRBJ1-1, is KAGVTQTPRYLIKTRGQQVTLSCSPISGHRSVSWYQQTPGQGLQFLFEYFSETQRNKGNFPGRFSGRQFSNSRSEMNVSTLELGDSALYLCASSRGDGNTEAFFGQGTRLTVV.

This clone was observed a few times. The chain combines TRBV18 with TRBJ2-2, with D perhaps matching TRBD1 (6 bases). CDR1 is KGHSH, CDR2 LQKENI, per germline. This CDR3 is 15 amino acids long. V was cut by 4 bases and J by 4 bases, with 13 bases left in between. CDR3 in DNA: TGTGCCAGCTCACTGCGGCAGGGGTCCACCGGGGAGCTGTTTTTT. Its translation: CASSLRQGSTGELFF.

The CDR3 loop is CASSQTGVSGYTF. Written as DNA, the CDR3 is TGCGCCAGCAGCCAAACAGGGGTTAGTGGCTACACCTTC. The V call is TRBV4-1, the J call TRBJ1-2; TRBD1 agrees at 7 bases. This CDR3 contains 13 residues. With 2 bases clipped from V and 7 bases from J, the junction kept 4 bases outside the gene matches. From germline, CDR1 is MGHRA and CDR2 YSYEKL.

The chain joins TRBV5-1 to TRBJ2-5; D uncertain. V shed 1 base and J shed 5 bases, with 9 bases lying between them. The CDR3 is 13 residues long. The germline V gene encodes CDR1 SGHRS and CDR2 YFSETQ. CDR3 sequence (DNA): TGCGCCAGCAGCTTGCCCCCTGATGAGACCCAGTACTTC. Translating gives CASSLPPDETQYF.

This clone turned up a few times. The chain carries TRBV10-2 and TRBJ1-5; D uncertain. V shed 1 base and J shed 4 bases, with 5 bases lying between them. Germline values: CDR1 WSHSY, CDR2 SAAADI. This CDR3 has 13 amino acids. The CDR3 DNA follows: TGCGCCAGCAGTGAGTTCCAAAATCAGCCCCAGCATTTT. Translating it yields CASSEFQNQPQHF.

The CDR3 DNA is TGTGCCAGCAGCTTACGGGACAGCAGTAATTCACCCCTCCACTTT. Translation: CASSLRDSSNSPLHF. The V gene is TRBV7-9, the J gene TRBJ1-6, with 7 bases that match TRBD1. V gave up 2 bases and J gave up 6 bases; unmatched junction bases: 4. Germline CDR1 reads SEHNR; CDR2 reads FQNEAQ (reference sequence). The CDR3 runs to 15 residues.

The chain is built from TRBV7-2 and TRBJ1-5; 9 positions match TRBD1. From germline, CDR1 is SGHTA and CDR2 FQGNSA. The V gene end was trimmed by 1 base and the J gene end by 6 bases; junction bases not matched to a gene: 4. The CDR3 is 15 amino acids. DNA for the CDR3: TGTGCCAGCAGCTTAGGGGACAGGGAGGGTCAGCCCCAGCATTTT. Encoded protein: CASSLGDREGQPQHF.

The chain carries TRBV30 and TRBJ2-3; 8 bases fit TRBD2. CDR1 is GTSNPN and CDR2 is SVGIG in the germline V gene (reference sequence). V was pared by 0 bases and J by 1 base, with 9 bases of the junction left unmatched. This CDR3 contains 17 residues. The CDR3 coding sequence is TGTGCCTGGAGTGTCGGGCTAGCGGGTTTTCGCACAGATACGCAGTATTTT. This encodes CAWSVGLAGFRTDTQYF.

The genes are TRBV9 and TRBJ2-5; D gene unclear. V was clipped by 4 bases and J by 4 bases, with 14 bases between them. CDR3 length: 14 amino acids. Germline CDR1 SGDLS, CDR2 YYNGEE. CDR3 nucleotide sequence: TGTGCCAGCAGCTCGGACCCTTTCTTAGAGACCCAGTACTTC. This gives the protein CASSSDPFLETQYF.

This clone was observed a handful of times. Here the CDR3 reads CASTPPGQGSEQYF. The CDR3 DNA follows: TGTGCCAGCACCCCCCCCGGACAGGGTAGCGAGCAGTACTTC. The V and J genes are TRBV6-5 and TRBJ2-7; 8 nucleotides line up with TRBD1. The trim removed 7 bases at V and 6 bases at J, leaving 11 bases unmatched. This CDR3 comprises 14 residues. Germline lookup yields CDR1 MNHEY and CDR2 SVGAGI.

The rearrangement links TRBV7-9 to TRBJ1-2, with TRBD1 identical over 8 bases. Trimming removed 2 bases from V and 6 bases from J; junction bases left unmatched: 5. There are 14 residues in the CDR3. Per germline, CDR1 SEHNR and CDR2 FQNEAQ (reference sequence). CDR3 loop: CASSLSQGEHGYTF. CDR3 nucleotides: TGTGCCAGCAGCTTATCACAGGGGGAGCATGGCTACACCTTC.

The chain recombines TRBV7-8 with TRBJ2-5; no firm D call. V was clipped by 4 bases and J by 2 bases, with 2 bases between them. This CDR3 has 11 residues. CDR1 and CDR2 (germline): SGHVS, FQNEAQ. The CDR3 here is CASSSQETQYF. The CDR3 bases are TGTGCCAGCAGCTCTCAAGAGACCCAGTACTTC.

The chain employs TRBV5-1 and TRBJ2-2; D is perhaps TRBD1 (5 bases). The V and J ends lost 2 bases and 5 bases respectively, with 7 bases between them. CDR3 length: 13 residues. The germline V gene has CDR1 SGHRS and CDR2 YFSETQ. The CDR3 reads CASSLQETGELFF. The CDR3 DNA follows: TGCGCCAGCAGCTTACAGGAAACCGGGGAGCTGTTTTTT.

The CDR3, as DNA: TGTGCCAGCAGCTTAGAGTCAGATACGCAGTATTTT. Translation: CASSLESDTQYF. The rearrangement links TRBV7-2 to TRBJ2-3, with D unresolved. Trimming took 1 base from V and 4 from J, leaving 3 bases between them. The CDR3 loop spans 12 amino acids. The germline gives CDR1 SGHTA, CDR2 FQGNSA. Supplemented by reference TRBV7-2 and TRBJ2-3, the full variable domain reads GAGVSQSPSNKVTEKGKDVELRCDPISGHTALYWYRQSLGQGLEFLIYFQGNSAPDKSGLPSDRFSAERTGGSVSTLTIQRTQQEDSAVYLCASSLESDTQYFGPGTRLTVL.

The chain has TRBV7-2 and TRBJ1-2; D might be TRBD1 (6 bases). Germline CDR1 and CDR2: SGHTA and FQGNSA. V gave up 5 bases and J gave up 4 bases, with 17 bases separating them. The CDR3 extends over 15 amino acids. CDR3 DNA sequence: TGTGCCAGCAGCACCACAGGGATGTCCCCCTATGGCTACACCTTC. Protein product: CASSTTGMSPYGYTF.

Written as DNA, the CDR3 is TGTGCCGGCACTGGGAGCGGGGGGGCCGGCGAGCAGTACTTC. Translation: CAGTGSGGAGEQYF. The chain uses TRBV2 and TRBJ2-7; 10 positions match TRBD2. Germline V CDR1 and CDR2: SNHLY, FYNNEI. The CDR3 loop spans 14 amino acids. The junction had 13 bases not matched to a gene; V was cut back by 11 bases and J by 6 bases.

This clone is classed as medium-sized. The V gene is TRBV5-5, the J gene TRBJ1-5; TRBD1 matches at 11 bases. V shed 4 bases, J shed 6 bases, and the junction held 6 bases outside the gene matches. Germline V gene sequence: CDR1 SGHKS, CDR2 YYEKEE (reference sequence). The CDR3 sequence is 15 residues long. The chain's CDR3 is CASSRTGGAGQPQHF. Written as DNA, the CDR3 is TGTGCCAGCAGCAGGACAGGGGGCGCGGGTCAGCCCCAGCATTTT.

This clone has only one observation. The CDR3 DNA reads TGCGCCAGCAGCTCCTGGACAGGGATGCAAAATGAGCAGTTCTTC. Translated, it gives CASSSWTGMQNEQFF. The chain couples TRBV5-1 to TRBJ2-1, with 8 bases fitting TRBD1. The CDR3 length is 15 residues. Germline V lookup: CDR1 SGHRS, CDR2 YFSETQ. V was clipped by 3 bases and J by 7 bases; unmatched bases: 9. The whole variable domain, filled in from reference TRBV5-1 and TRBJ2-1, reads KAGVTQTPRYLIKTRGQQVTLSCSPISGHRSVSWYQQTPGQGLQFLFEYFSETQRNKGNFPGRFSGRQFSNSRSEMNVSTLELGDSALYLCASSSWTGMQNEQFFGPGTRLTVL.

This chain joins TRBV18 and TRBJ2-5, with 10 bases identical to TRBD1. Germline values: CDR1 KGHSH, CDR2 LQKENI. V shed 5 bases and J 0 bases; nucleotides not matched to a gene: 3. The CDR3 length is 15 residues. The CDR3, as DNA: TGTGCCAGCTCAAGACAGGGGGCGGACCAAGAGACCCAGTACTTC. This gives the protein CASSRQGADQETQYF.

The chain links TRBV7-2 to TRBJ2-7, with TRBD1 as a possible D gene (5 bases). This CDR3 comprises 14 residues. Germline assignment: CDR1 SGHTA and CDR2 FQGNSA. V lost 1 base and J lost 5, with 12 bases in between. CDR3 coding DNA: TGTGCCAGCAGCTTAGTCCCAGGGTTCGACGAGCAGTACTTC. Residues: CASSLVPGFDEQYF.

This clone was recorded only once. This rearrangement joins TRBV18 to TRBJ2-3; TRBD2 matches at 10 bases. Looked up from germline, CDR1 is KGHSH and CDR2 is LQKENI. The V segment lost 3 bases and the J segment 2 bases; nucleotides outside the gene matches: 5. The CDR3 contains 16 residues. The DNA for the CDR3 is TGTGCCAGCTCACCGGTAGCGGGGGGATCCACAGATACGCAGTATTTT. It encodes CASSPVAGGSTDTQYF.

This chain links TRBV6-5 with TRBJ1-1; the D is unclear. The germline V gene encodes CDR1 MNHEY and CDR2 SVGAGI. Trimming stripped 6 bases from V and 0 bases from J, with 14 bases between. This CDR3 has 15 amino acids. CDR3 loop: CASSHWAEMNTEAFF. Here the CDR3 DNA reads TGTGCCAGCAGCCATTGGGCAGAAATGAACACTGAAGCTTTCTTT.

J is TRBJ2-1 and V is TRBV5-1, with 8 nucleotides matching TRBD2. This CDR3 region has 15 residues. Germline V gives CDR1 SGHRS, CDR2 YFSETQ. With 3 bases clipped from V and 8 bases from J, the junction kept 10 bases outside the gene matches. As DNA, the CDR3 is TGCGCCAGCAGCTGGGGACTAGAGATAACCTATGAGCAGTTCTTC. The encoded protein is CASSWGLEITYEQFF.

The chain employs TRBV30 and TRBJ2-3, with D maybe TRBD2 (7 bases). CDR1 GTSNPN and CDR2 SVGIG come from the germline V gene (reference sequence). The CDR3 is made up of 14 amino acids. With 0 bases removed from V and 5 bases from J, the gap between germline ends came to 12 bases. The CDR3 protein is CAWSVPGGVDTQYF. CDR3 in DNA: TGTGCCTGGAGTGTACCGGGGGGCGTAGATACGCAGTATTTT. Combining the CDR3 with reference TRBV30 and TRBJ2-3 gives the whole variable domain SQTIHQWPATLVQPVGSPLSLECTVEGTSNPNLYWYRQAAGRGLQLLFYSVGIGQISSEVPQNLSASRPQDRQFILSSKKLLLSDSGFYLCAWSVPGGVDTQYFGPGTRLTVL.

This chain connects TRBV6-1 to TRBJ1-2, with 9 bases identical to TRBD1. Per the germline V gene, CDR1 is MNHNS and CDR2 is SASEGT. CDR3 size: 13 residues. Losses at the gene ends were 7 bases for V and 4 bases for J; bases not matched to a gene: 4. CDR3 nucleotide sequence: TGTGCCAGCACCGGACAGGGGTTCTATGGCTACACCTTC. It yields the protein CASTGQGFYGYTF.